Shown below are 26 T cell receptor beta chains from a single sample sequenced in a study of early T cells in non-severe SARS-CoV-2 infection. TCRdb re-analysed the 5' RACE reads in MiXCR, keeping a single row per CDR3 protein. The sample shows some 120,000 distinct CDR3 sequences, under 15% of them seen only once. Sequencing used whole blood. These receptors all come from an adult who was a healthcare worker with PCR-confirmed SARS-CoV-2 infection or an uninfected control (not recorded which).

CDR3 region: CASSAYRDKNIQYF. The CDR3 DNA is TGTGCCAGCAGCGCCTACAGGGACAAAAACATTCAGTACTTC. V and J are TRBV7-9 and TRBJ2-4; perhaps TRBD1 as D (6 bases). V dropped 5 bases and J dropped 3 bases, with 11 bases sitting between them. This CDR3 region has 14 residues. Looked up from germline, CDR1 is SEHNR and CDR2 is FQNEAQ (reference sequence).

The chain uses TRBV11-2 and TRBJ1-6, with no clear D. CDR1 and CDR2 from the germline V gene are SGHAT and FQNNGV. The CDR3 covers 15 residues. V lost 0 bases to trimming and J lost 7 bases, with 10 bases between them. CDR3 protein: CASSLDQLRNSPLHF. The CDR3 DNA sequence: TGTGCCAGCAGCTTAGATCAACTGAGGAATTCACCCCTCCACTTT.

This clonotype was seen a handful of times. This chain joins TRBV18 and TRBJ2-1, with 9 bases lining up with TRBD1. The germline gives CDR1 KGHSH, CDR2 LQKENI. V gave up 3 bases and J gave up 6 bases; unmatched junction bases: 3. The CDR3 is 14 amino acids. This chain's CDR3 is CASSPRTGANEQFF. The CDR3 nucleotides read TGTGCCAGCTCACCCCGGACAGGGGCCAATGAGCAGTTCTTC. The complete variable domain, with remaining parts taken from reference TRBV18 and TRBJ2-1, reads NAGVMQNPRHLVRRRGQEARLRCSPMKGHSHVYWYRQLPEEGLKFMVYLQKENIIDESGMPKERFSAEFPKEGPSILRIQQVVRGDSAAYFCASSPRTGANEQFFGPGTRLTVL.

This chain connects TRBV12-3 or TRBV12-4 to TRBJ2-6; D remains unclear. Deletions cut 6 bases from V and 0 bases from J, with 12 bases between. The CDR3 totals 16 residues. The CDR3 coding sequence is TGTGCCAGCAGCCCCATAACCGGCTCTGGGGCCAACGTCCTGACTTTC. It encodes CASSPITGSGANVLTF.

The CDR3 reads CATGAGGPDEQFF. The CDR3 bases are TGTGCCACCGGAGCGGGGGGGCCGGATGAGCAGTTCTTC. The J gene is TRBJ2-1, the V gene TRBV24-1; 10 nucleotides match TRBD2. The length of the CDR3 is 13 residues. Trimming took 9 bases from V and 8 from J; bases not matched to a gene: 6. CDR1 and CDR2 from the germline V gene are KGHDR and SFDVKD.

This clonotype appeared many times. J is TRBJ2-1 and V is TRBV5-8; D may be TRBD1 (6 bases). With 5 bases removed from V and 5 bases from J, the gap between germline ends came to 17 bases. The CDR3 sequence is 15 residues long. Looked up from germline, CDR1 is SGHTS and CDR2 is YDEGEE. DNA of the CDR3: TGTGCCAGCAGTCGAGCCAACTACAGGGACAATGAGCAGTTCTTC. It codes for CASSRANYRDNEQFF.

This clonotype was detected a few times. One junction end disagrees with the germline gene, perhaps due to a read error. The chain links TRBV6-1 to TRBJ2-5; tentative D call: TRBD2 (5 bases). The length of the CDR3 is 13 residues. The germline V gene encodes CDR1 MNHNS and CDR2 SASEGT. The CDR3 nucleotides are TGTGCCAGCAGGGAAGGACCCGGGAAGACCCAGTACTTC. Its translation: CASREGPGKTQYF.

This clonotype has more than one count but fewer than ten. The chain recombines TRBV12-3 or TRBV12-4 with TRBJ2-7; 10 bases map to TRBD2. The CDR3 has 13 residues. The V and J ends lost 6 bases and 4 bases, in that order; junction bases with no gene match: 3. This CDR3 is CASRLAGRYEQYF. CDR3 in DNA: TGTGCCAGCAGACTAGCGGGACGGTACGAGCAGTACTTC.

Written as DNA, the CDR3 is TGTGCCAGCAGTCTGGACAGGGGCAATCAGCCCCAGCATTTT. It codes for CASSLDRGNQPQHF. The V call is TRBV6-1, the J call TRBJ1-5; 8 positions match TRBD1. V shed 5 bases, J shed 2 bases, and the junction held 2 bases outside the gene matches. Germline values: CDR1 MNHNS, CDR2 SASEGT. The CDR3 covers 14 residues.

This clonotype was recorded a few times. This chain uses TRBV6-1 with TRBJ2-1, with 11 bases matching TRBD2. The CDR3 is made up of 15 amino acids. Trimming cost V 6 bases and J 7 bases; bases outside gene matches: 8. From germline, CDR1 is MNHNS and CDR2 SASEGT. The CDR3, as DNA: TGTGCCAGCAGACTAACTAGCGGGGGACGGAATGAGCAGTTCTTC. Amino acid sequence: CASRLTSGGRNEQFF.

The V call is TRBV7-6, the J call TRBJ2-3; 8 bases fit TRBD2. There are 15 residues in the CDR3. In germline, CDR1 is SGHVS, CDR2 FNYEAQ. V gave up 4 bases and J gave up 4 bases; unmatched junction bases: 7. CDR3 loop: CASSYGGGPPDTQYF. The CDR3 DNA sequence: TGTGCCAGCAGCTACGGCGGGGGGCCGCCAGATACGCAGTATTTT.

The rearrangement joins TRBV5-5 to TRBJ1-1; tentative D call: TRBD1 (6 bases). Trimming cost V 2 bases and J 6 bases, with 11 bases left between them. Germline assignment: CDR1 SGHKS and CDR2 YYEKEE (reference sequence). This CDR3 has 13 residues. The DNA for the CDR3 is TGTGCCAGCAGCTTCTCACAGGGCCCTGAAGCTTTCTTT. It is translated as CASSFSQGPEAFF.

This clonotype was seen repeatedly, ten times or more. The chain uses TRBV2 and TRBJ2-1; no clear D gene. The V gene lost 5 bases and the J gene lost 0 bases, with 5 bases spanning the gap. The CDR3 spans 13 residues. The V gene's germline CDR1 is SNHLY and CDR2 FYNNEI. CDR3 protein: CASSPPSYNEQFF. In nucleotides, the CDR3 is TGTGCCAGCAGTCCGCCCTCCTACAATGAGCAGTTCTTC. Based on the CDR3 plus reference TRBV2 and TRBJ2-1, the full variable domain is EPEVTQTPSHQVTQMGQEVILRCVPISNHLYFYWYRQILGQKVEFLVSFYNNEISEKSEIFDDQFSVERPDGSNFTLKIRSTKLEDSAMYFCASSPPSYNEQFFGPGTRLTVL.

This sequence joins TRBV5-1 and TRBJ2-3; D may be TRBD1 (5 bases). Trimming left V 5 bases short and J 11 bases short, with 12 bases between. CDR1 is SGHRS, CDR2 YFSETQ, per germline. This CDR3 has 11 residues. CDR3 DNA sequence: TGCGCCAGCAGGAAGGGGTTTCAGCAGTATTTT. It is translated as CASRKGFQQYF.

J is TRBJ2-1 and V is TRBV24-1, with TRBD1 matching 8 bases. J was trimmed by 8 bases and V by 3 bases; bases with no gene match: 2. Germline V gene data show CDR1 as KGHDR and CDR2 as SFDVKD. The CDR3 is 13 amino acids. DNA of the CDR3: TGTGCCACCAGTGATCAGGGGGCCGATGAGCAGTTCTTC. This encodes CATSDQGADEQFF.

The chain has TRBV7-9 and TRBJ2-3; 8 bases are shared with TRBD1. Germline trimming cut 4 bases from V and 3 bases from J; bases unmatched to any gene: 12. The CDR3 extends over 17 amino acids. CDR1 and CDR2 (germline): SEHNR, FQNEAQ (reference sequence). The DNA of the CDR3 is TGTGCCAGCAGCTCTCGAACAGACAGGGGTTGGACAGATACGCAGTATTTT. It codes for CASSSRTDRGWTDTQYF. Using reference TRBV7-9 and TRBJ2-3 for the parts outside the CDR3, the full variable domain is DTGVSQNPRHKITKRGQNVTFRCDPISEHNRLYWYRQTLGQGPEFLTYFQNEAQLEKSRLLSDRFSAERPKGSFSTLEIQRTEQGDSAMYLCASSSRTDRGWTDTQYFGPGTRLTVL.

This clonotype was detected only a few times. The chain joins TRBV18 to TRBJ1-5, with D tentatively TRBD1 (5 bases). CDR3 size: 14 residues. Trimming took off 3 bases at V and 11 bases at J, with 17 bases between the two ends. Germline V gene data show CDR1 as KGHSH and CDR2 as LQKENI. The CDR3 sequence: CASSPGGDVSAQHF. Here the CDR3 DNA reads TGTGCCAGCTCACCGGGAGGGGATGTTTCAGCCCAGCATTTT.

The V and J genes are TRBV29-1 and TRBJ2-1; no clear D gene. V was shortened by 3 bases and J by 3 bases, with 12 bases between the two germline ends. This CDR3 spans 14 amino acids. Germline V gene data show CDR1 as SQVTM and CDR2 as ANQGSEA. CDR3 protein: CSVEVANYYNEQFF. CDR3 nucleotides: TGCAGCGTTGAGGTAGCTAACTACTACAATGAGCAGTTCTTC.

This clonotype was found a few times. The V and J genes are TRBV6-1 and TRBJ1-6; 7 nucleotides line up with TRBD1. CDR1 and CDR2 (germline): MNHNS, SASEGT. Losses at the gene ends were 7 bases for V and 6 bases for J; bases not matched to a gene: 12. CDR3 length: 16 residues. The CDR3 reads CASNPTGRGTNSPLHF. CDR3 nucleotides: TGTGCCAGCAACCCGACAGGGAGAGGGACTAATTCACCCCTCCACTTT.

This clonotype was seen repeatedly, ten times or more. This chain links TRBV3-1 with TRBJ1-2; no firm D call. There are 15 residues in the CDR3. Germline assignment: CDR1 LGHDT and CDR2 YNNKEL (reference sequence). Trimming left V 4 bases short and J 3 bases short, with 15 bases between. Here the CDR3 DNA reads TGTGCCAGCAGCCTACAAGCGGGATTACACTATGGCTACACCTTC. It codes for CASSLQAGLHYGYTF.

The chain links TRBV10-2 to TRBJ2-2, with TRBD2 matching 7 bases. This CDR3 is built from 14 residues. Trimming took 7 bases from V and 4 from J; bases not matched to a gene: 6. The germline CDR1 and CDR2 sequences are WSHSY and SAAADI. CDR3: CASTFSGGTGELFF. The CDR3 DNA follows: TGCGCCAGCACTTTCTCGGGAGGCACCGGGGAGCTGTTTTTT.

The chain recombines TRBV7-9 with TRBJ2-1; 11 positions agree with TRBD2. Germline V gene sequence: CDR1 SEHNR, CDR2 FQNEAQ (reference sequence). There are 17 residues in the CDR3. The V and J ends lost 5 bases and 8 bases, in that order; junction bases with no gene match: 14. This chain's CDR3 is CASSPLGSGGVKYEQFF. CDR3 sequence (DNA): TGTGCCAGCAGCCCTCTGGGTAGCGGGGGGGTTAAGTATGAGCAGTTCTTC.

This clonotype came up a few times. The rearrangement links TRBV12-3 or TRBV12-4 to TRBJ1-6; D is unclear. Trimming left V 1 base short and J 10 bases short, with 11 bases between. The CDR3 consists of 14 residues. This CDR3 is CASSLVESGSPLHF. As DNA, the CDR3 is TGTGCCAGCAGTTTAGTTGAATCGGGGTCACCCCTCCACTTT.

This clonotype has only a few counts. The rearrangement joins TRBV4-1 to TRBJ2-7; possibly TRBD1 or TRBD2 for D (5 bases each). Between the trimmed V and J ends, which lost 0 bases and 1 base, there was a span of 10 bases. Germline V CDR1 and CDR2: MGHRA, YSYEKL. The CDR3 spans 15 residues. CDR3 DNA: TGCGCCAGCAGCCAAGAGGGGGTAAGGTCCTACGAGCAGTACTTC. It encodes CASSQEGVRSYEQYF.

This clonotype was counted a few times. This chain connects TRBV9 to TRBJ1-4; D remains ambiguous. The V and J ends lost 3 bases and 8 bases respectively, with 11 bases between them. CDR1 and CDR2 from the germline V gene are SGDLS and YYNGEE. CDR3 length: 13 residues. The CDR3 protein is CASSEGPIEKLFF. CDR3 DNA sequence: TGTGCCAGCAGCGAGGGTCCAATAGAAAAACTGTTTTTT.

In this sample, this clonotype turned up many times. The CDR3 is CASSPGEITDTQYF. The DNA of the CDR3 is TGCGCCAGCAGCCCCGGGGAAATCACAGATACGCAGTATTTT. The V gene is TRBV4-1, the J gene TRBJ2-3; perhaps TRBD2 as D (5 bases). Germline CDR1 MGHRA, CDR2 YSYEKL. V lost 4 bases, J lost 2 bases, and 10 bases lay in between. The CDR3 spans 14 residues.